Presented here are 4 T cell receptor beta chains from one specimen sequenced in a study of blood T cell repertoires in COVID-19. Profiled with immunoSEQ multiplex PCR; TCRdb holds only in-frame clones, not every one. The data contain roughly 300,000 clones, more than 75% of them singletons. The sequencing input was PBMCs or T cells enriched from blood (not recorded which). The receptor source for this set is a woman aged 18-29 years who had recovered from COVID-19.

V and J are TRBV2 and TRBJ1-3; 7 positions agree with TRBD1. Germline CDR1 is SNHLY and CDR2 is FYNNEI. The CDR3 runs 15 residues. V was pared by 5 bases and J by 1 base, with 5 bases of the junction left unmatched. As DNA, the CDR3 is TGTGCCAGCAGTAGACAGGGAACTTCTGGAAACACCATATATTTT. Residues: CASSRQGTSGNTIYF.

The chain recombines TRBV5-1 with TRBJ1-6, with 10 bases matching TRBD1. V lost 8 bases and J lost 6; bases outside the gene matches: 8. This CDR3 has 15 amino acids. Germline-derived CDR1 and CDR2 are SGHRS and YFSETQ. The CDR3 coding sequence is TGCGCCAGTACGGACAGGGGGACCGTTAATTCACCCCTCCACTTT. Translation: CASTDRGTVNSPLHF.

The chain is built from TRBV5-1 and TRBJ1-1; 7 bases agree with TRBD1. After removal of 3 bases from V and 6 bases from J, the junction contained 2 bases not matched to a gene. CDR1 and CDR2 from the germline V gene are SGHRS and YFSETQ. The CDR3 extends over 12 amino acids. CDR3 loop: CASSSQGAEAFF. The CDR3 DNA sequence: TGCGCCAGCAGCTCCCAGGGGGCTGAAGCTTTCTTT.

The CDR3 DNA is TGTGCCAGCAATTCGGGACACTCCTACAATGAGCAGTTCTTC. Translated, it gives CASNSGHSYNEQFF. The chain joins TRBV3-1 (or the pseudogene TRBV3-2) to TRBJ2-1; D is perhaps TRBD1 (6 bases). Germline V lookup: CDR1 LGHDT, CDR2 YNNKEL (reference sequence). The CDR3 runs to 14 residues. V lost 7 bases and J 0 bases, leaving 10 bases between the germline ends.